Below, one T cell receptor (beta chain) is given with its context. This CDR3 is 16 amino acids long. Unmatched junction bases numbered 6, after V lost 0 bases and J lost 4 bases. Germline CDR1 is MRHNA and CDR2 is SNTAGT. These data belong to a study of cytomegalovirus exposure and HLA in healthy donors. Researchers ran the PCR with 60 Vbeta and 13 Jbeta primers. The repertoire was sequenced with immunoSEQ multiplex PCR; TCRdb's copy has only in-frame clones and lacks some. Of 160,000 or so clones in the sample, around 73% were seen once. The gene calls are TRBV6-4 and TRBJ2-1; 7 bases agree with TRBD2. This clonotype originated in a male donor in good health and CMV-seronegative. The sample comprised PBMCs. This CDR3 reads CASSDSTGGAYNEQFF. The CDR3 DNA reads as TGTGCCAGCAGTGACTCAACGGGAGGAGCTTACAATGAGCAGTTCTTC.